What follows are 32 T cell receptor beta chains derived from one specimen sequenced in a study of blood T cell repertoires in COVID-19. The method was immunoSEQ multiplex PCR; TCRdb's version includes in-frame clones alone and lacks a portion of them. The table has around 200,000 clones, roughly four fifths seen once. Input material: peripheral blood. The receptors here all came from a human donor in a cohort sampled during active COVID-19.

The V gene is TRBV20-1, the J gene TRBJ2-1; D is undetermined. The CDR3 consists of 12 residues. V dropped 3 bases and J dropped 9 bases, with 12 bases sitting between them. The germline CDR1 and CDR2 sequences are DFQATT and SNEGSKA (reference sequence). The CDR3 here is CSASHSNLEQFF. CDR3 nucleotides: TGCAGTGCTAGTCACTCCAACCTTGAGCAGTTCTTC.

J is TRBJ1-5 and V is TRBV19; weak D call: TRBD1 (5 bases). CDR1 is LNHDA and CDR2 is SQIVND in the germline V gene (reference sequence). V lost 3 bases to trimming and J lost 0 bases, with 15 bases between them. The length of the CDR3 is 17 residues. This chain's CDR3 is CASSIEDTQYSNQPQHF. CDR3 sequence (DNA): TGTGCCAGTAGTATTGAGGACACCCAATATAGCAATCAGCCCCAGCATTTT.

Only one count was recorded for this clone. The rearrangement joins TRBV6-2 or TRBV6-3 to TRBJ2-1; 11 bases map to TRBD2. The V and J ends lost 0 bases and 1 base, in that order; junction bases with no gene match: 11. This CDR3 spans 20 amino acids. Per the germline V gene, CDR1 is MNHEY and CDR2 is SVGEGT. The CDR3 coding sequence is TGTGCCAGCAGTTACTCGACGGTTGACCCTAGCGGGGGGTCCTACAATGAGCAGTTCTTC. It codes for CASSYSTVDPSGGSYNEQFF.

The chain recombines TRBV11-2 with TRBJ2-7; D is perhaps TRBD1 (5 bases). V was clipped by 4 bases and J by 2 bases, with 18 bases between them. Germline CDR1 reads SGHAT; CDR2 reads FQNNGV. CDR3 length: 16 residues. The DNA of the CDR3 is TGTGCCAGCAGCTCTTCATACCAGACAGCAACCTACGAGCAGTACTTC. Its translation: CASSSSYQTATYEQYF.

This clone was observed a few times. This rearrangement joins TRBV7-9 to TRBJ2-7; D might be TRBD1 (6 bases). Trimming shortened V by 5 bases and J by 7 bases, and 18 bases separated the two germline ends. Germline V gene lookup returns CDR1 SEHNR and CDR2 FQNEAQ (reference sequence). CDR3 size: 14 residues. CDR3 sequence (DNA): TGTGCCAGCAGCGAGGGGACATCCGCGGAGGAGCAGTACTTC. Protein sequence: CASSEGTSAEEQYF. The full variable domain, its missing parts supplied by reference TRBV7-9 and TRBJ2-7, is DTGVSQNPRHKITKRGQNVTFRCDPISEHNRLYWYRQTLGQGPEFLTYFQNEAQLEKSRLLSDRFSAERPKGSFSTLEIQRTEQGDSAMYLCASSEGTSAEEQYFGPGTRLTVT.

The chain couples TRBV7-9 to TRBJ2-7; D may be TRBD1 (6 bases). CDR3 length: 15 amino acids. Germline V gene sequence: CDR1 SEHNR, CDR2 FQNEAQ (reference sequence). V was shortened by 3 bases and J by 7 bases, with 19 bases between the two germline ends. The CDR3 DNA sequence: TGTGCCAGCAGCTTGGGGGCCCTGAACTTGGAGGAGCAGTACTTC. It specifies CASSLGALNLEEQYF.

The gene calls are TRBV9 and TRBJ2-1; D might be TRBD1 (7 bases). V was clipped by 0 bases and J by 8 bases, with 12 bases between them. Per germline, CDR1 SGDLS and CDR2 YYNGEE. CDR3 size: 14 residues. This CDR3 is CASSVGSGGHEQFF. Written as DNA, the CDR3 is TGTGCCAGCAGCGTAGGGTCAGGGGGGCATGAGCAGTTCTTC.

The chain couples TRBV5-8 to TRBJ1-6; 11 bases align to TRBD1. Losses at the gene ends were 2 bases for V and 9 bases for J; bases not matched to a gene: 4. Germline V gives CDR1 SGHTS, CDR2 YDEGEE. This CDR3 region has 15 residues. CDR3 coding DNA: TGTGCCAGCAGCTTCGGGACAGGGGGGGCTTCACCCCTCCACTTT. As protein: CASSFGTGGASPLHF.

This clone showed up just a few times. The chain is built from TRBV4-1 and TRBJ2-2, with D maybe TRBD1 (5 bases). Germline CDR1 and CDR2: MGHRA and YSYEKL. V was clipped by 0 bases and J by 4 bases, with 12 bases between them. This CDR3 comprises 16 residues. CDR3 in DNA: TGCGCCAGCAGCCAAGAGGGAAGGGGAACCACCGGGGAGCTGTTTTTT. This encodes CASSQEGRGTTGELFF.

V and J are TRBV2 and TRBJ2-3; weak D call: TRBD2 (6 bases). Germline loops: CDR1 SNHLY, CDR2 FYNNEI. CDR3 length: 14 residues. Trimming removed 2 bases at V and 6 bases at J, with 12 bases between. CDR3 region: CASSERGNTDTQYF. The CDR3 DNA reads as TGTGCCAGCAGTGAACGGGGGAATACGGATACGCAGTATTTT. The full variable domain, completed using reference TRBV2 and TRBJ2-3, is EPEVTQTPSHQVTQMGQEVILRCVPISNHLYFYWYRQILGQKVEFLVSFYNNEISEKSEIFDDQFSVERPDGSNFTLKIRSTKLEDSAMYFCASSERGNTDTQYFGPGTRLTVL.

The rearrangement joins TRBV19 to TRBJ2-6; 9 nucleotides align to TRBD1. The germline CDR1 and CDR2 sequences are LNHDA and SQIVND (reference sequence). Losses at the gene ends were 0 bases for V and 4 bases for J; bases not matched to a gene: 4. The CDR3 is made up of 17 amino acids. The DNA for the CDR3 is TGTGCCAGTAGTATAGAACAGGGGGCATGGGGGGCCAACGTCCTGACTTTC. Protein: CASSIEQGAWGANVLTF.

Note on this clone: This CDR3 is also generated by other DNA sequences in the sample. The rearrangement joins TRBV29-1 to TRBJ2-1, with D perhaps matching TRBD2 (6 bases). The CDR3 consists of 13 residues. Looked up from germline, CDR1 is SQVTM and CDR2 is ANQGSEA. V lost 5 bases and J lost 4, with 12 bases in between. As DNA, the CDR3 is TGCAGCGTTTCCGGGGGAGGATACAATGAGCAGTTCTTC. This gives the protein CSVSGGGYNEQFF.

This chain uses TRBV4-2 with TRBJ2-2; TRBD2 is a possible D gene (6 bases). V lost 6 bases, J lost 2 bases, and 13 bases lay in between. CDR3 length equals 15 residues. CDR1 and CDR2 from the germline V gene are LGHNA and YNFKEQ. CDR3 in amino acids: CASSSGGLNTGELFF. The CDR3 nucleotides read TGTGCCAGCAGTTCTGGGGGGTTAAACACCGGGGAGCTGTTTTTT.

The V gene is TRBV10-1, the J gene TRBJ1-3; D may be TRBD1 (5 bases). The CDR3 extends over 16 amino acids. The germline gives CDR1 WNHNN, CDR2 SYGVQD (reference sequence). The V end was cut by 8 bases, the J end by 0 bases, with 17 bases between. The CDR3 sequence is CASLLFGGSSGNTIYF. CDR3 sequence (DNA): TGCGCCAGCCTACTCTTCGGGGGGAGCTCTGGAAACACCATATATTTT.

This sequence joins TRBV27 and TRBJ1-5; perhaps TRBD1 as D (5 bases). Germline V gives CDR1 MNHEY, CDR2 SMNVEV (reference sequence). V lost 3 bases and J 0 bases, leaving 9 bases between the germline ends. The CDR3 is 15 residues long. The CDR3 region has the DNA TGTGCCAGCAGTTTGCGGGGGAATAGCAATCAGCCCCAGCATTTT. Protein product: CASSLRGNSNQPQHF.

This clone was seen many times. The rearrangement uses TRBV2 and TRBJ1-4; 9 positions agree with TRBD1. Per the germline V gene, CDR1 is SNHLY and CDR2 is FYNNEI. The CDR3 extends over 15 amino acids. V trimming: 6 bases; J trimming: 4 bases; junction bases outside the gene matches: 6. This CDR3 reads CASRDRGYLNEKLFF. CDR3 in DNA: TGTGCCAGCAGGGACAGGGGATACCTTAATGAAAAACTGTTTTTT.

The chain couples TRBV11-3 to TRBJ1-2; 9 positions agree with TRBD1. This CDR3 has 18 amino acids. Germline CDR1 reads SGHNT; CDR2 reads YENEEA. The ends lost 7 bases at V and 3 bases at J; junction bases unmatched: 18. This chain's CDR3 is CASNSKQGARIPYYGYTF. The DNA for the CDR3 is TGTGCCAGCAACTCGAAACAGGGGGCGCGTATCCCTTACTATGGCTACACCTTC.

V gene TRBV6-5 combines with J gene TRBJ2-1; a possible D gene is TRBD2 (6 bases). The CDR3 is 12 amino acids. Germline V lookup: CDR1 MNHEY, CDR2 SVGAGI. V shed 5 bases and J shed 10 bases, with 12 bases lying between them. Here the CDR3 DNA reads TGTGCCAGCAGTCGGGGGAGGTGGGAGCAGTTCTTC. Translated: CASSRGRWEQFF.

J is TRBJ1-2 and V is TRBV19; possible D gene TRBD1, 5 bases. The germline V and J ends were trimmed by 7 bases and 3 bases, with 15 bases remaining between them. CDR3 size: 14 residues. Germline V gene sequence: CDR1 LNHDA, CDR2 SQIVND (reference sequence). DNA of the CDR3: TGTGCCAGTACACCGGACACCCTGTACTATGGCTACACCTTC. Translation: CASTPDTLYYGYTF.

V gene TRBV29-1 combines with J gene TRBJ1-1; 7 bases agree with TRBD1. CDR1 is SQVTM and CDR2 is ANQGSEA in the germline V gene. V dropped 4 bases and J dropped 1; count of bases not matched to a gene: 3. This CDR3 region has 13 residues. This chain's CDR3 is CSVGQGRNTEAFF. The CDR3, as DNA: TGCAGCGTTGGACAGGGACGGAACACTGAAGCTTTCTTT.

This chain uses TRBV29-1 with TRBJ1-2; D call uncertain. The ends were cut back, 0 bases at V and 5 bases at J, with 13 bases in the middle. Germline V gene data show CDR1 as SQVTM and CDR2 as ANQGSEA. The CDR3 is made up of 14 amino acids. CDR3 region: CSVEDRGSLYGYTF. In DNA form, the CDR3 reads TGCAGCGTTGAAGATCGGGGATCCCTATATGGCTACACCTTC.

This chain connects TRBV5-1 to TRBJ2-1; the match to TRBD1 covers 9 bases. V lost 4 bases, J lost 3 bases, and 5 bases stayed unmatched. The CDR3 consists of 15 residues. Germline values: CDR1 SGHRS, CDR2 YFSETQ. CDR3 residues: CASSETGGDYNEQFF. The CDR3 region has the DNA TGCGCCAGCAGCGAAACAGGGGGCGACTACAATGAGCAGTTCTTC.

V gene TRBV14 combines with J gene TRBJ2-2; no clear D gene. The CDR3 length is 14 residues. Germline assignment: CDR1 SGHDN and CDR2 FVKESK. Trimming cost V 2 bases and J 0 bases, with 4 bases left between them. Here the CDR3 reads CASSQPSNTGELFF. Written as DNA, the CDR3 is TGTGCCAGCAGCCAACCATCGAACACCGGGGAGCTGTTTTTT.

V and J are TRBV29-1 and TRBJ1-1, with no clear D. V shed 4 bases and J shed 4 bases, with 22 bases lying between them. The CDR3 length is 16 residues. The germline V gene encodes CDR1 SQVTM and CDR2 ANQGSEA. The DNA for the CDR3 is TGCAGCGTTGTTTCGTATATTTCCTCTCTAGGCACTGAAGCTTTCTTT. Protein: CSVVSYISSLGTEAFF.

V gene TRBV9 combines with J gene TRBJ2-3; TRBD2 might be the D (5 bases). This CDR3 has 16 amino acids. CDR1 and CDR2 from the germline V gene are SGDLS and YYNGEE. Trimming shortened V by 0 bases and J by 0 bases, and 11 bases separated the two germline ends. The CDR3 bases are TGTGCCAGCAGCGTAGTGACGGGGAGTAGCACAGATACGCAGTATTTT. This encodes CASSVVTGSSTDTQYF.

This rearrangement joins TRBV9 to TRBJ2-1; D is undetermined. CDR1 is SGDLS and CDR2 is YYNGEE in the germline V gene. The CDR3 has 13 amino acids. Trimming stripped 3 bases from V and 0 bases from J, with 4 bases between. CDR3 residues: CASSGSSYNEQFF. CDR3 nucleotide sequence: TGTGCCAGCAGCGGCAGCTCCTACAATGAGCAGTTCTTC.

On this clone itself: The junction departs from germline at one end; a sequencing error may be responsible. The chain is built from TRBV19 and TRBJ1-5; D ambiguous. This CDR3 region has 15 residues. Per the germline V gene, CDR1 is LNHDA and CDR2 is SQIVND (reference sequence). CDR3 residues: CASSISTVYNQPQHF. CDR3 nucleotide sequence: TGTGCCAGCAGTATTAGTACGGTTTACAATCAGCCCCAGCATTTT.

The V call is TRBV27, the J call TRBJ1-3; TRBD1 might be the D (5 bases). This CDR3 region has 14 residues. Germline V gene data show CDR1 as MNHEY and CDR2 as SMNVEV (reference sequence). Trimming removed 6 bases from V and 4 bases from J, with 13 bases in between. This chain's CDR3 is CASSPWGAGNTIYF. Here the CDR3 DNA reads TGTGCCAGCAGCCCATGGGGCGCGGGAAACACCATATATTTT.

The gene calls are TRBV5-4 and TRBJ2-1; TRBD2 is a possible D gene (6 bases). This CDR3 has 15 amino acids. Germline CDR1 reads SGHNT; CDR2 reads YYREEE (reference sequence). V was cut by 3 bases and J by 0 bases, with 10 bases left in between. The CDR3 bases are TGTGCCAGCAGCTCTGTGGGGGGCTCCTACAATGAGCAGTTCTTC. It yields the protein CASSSVGGSYNEQFF. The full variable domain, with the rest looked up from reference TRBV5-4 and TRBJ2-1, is ETGVTQSPTHLIKTRGQQVTLRCSSQSGHNTVSWYQQALGQGPQFIFQYYREEENGRGNFPPRFSGLQFPNYSSELNVNALELDDSALYLCASSSVGGSYNEQFFGPGTRLTVL.

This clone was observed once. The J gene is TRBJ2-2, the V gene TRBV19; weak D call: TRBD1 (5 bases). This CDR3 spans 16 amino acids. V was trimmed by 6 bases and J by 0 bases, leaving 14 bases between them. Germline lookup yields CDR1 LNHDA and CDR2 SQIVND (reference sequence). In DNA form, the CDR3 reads TGTGCCAGTAGCCACGACAGTGTCGCGAACACCGGGGAGCTGTTTTTT. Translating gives CASSHDSVANTGELFF.

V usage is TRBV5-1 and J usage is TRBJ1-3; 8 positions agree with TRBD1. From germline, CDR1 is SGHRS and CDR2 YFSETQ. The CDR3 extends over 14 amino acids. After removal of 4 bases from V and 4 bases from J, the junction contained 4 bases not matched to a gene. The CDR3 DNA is TGCGCCAGCAGCACGACAGGGGACGGAAACACCATATATTTT. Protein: CASSTTGDGNTIYF. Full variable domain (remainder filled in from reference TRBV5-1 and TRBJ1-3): KAGVTQTPRYLIKTRGQQVTLSCSPISGHRSVSWYQQTPGQGLQFLFEYFSETQRNKGNFPGRFSGRQFSNSRSEMNVSTLELGDSALYLCASSTTGDGNTIYFGEGSWLTVV.

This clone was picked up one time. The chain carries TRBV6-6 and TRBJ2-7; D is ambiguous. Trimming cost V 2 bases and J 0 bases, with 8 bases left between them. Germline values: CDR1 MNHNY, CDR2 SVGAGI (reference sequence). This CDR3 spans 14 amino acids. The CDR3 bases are TGTGCCAGCAGTTACCGAGCTTCCTCCTACGAGCAGTACTTC. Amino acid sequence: CASSYRASSYEQYF.